The T cell receptor beta chain under discussion was sequenced for a study of T cell responses to AZD1222 COVID-19 vaccine. The germline V gene encodes CDR1 MNHNS and CDR2 SASEGT. This CDR3 has 11 residues. Between the trimmed V and J ends, which lost 6 bases and 13 bases, there was a span of 16 bases. Clones were sequenced by immunoSEQ multiplex PCR, and TCRdb holds only the in-frame ones, with some missing. The sample carries roughly 120,000 clones, roughly 84% recorded once. This material consisted of peripheral blood, taken 28 days after the second AZD1222 dose. This clonotype originated in an adult who received the AZD1222 COVID-19 vaccine. The chain is built from TRBV6-1 and TRBJ2-7, with D possibly being TRBD1 or TRBD2 (5 bases each). DNA for the CDR3: TGTGCCAGCAGCCCAGGGACCGCGGCATACTTC. This translates into CASSPGTAAYF.